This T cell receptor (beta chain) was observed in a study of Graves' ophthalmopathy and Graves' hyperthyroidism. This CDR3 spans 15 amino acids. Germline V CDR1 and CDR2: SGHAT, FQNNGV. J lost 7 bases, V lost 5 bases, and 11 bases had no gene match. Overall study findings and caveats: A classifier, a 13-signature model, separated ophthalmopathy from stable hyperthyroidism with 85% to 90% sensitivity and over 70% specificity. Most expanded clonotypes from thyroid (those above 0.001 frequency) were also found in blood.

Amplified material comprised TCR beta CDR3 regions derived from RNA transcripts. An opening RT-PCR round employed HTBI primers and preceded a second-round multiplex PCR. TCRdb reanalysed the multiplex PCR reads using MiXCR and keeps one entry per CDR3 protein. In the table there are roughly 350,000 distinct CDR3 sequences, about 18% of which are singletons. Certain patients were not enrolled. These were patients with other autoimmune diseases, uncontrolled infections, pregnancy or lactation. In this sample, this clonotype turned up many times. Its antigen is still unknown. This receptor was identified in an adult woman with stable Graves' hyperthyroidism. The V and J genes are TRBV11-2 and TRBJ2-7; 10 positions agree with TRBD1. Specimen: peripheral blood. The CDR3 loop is CASSPLGQGVQEQYF. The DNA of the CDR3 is TGTGCCAGCAGCCCTCTCGGACAGGGGGTACAAGAGCAGTACTTC.